The T cell receptor beta chain under discussion was sequenced for a study of control samples from healthy donors and cancer patients. TCRdb keeps only in-frame clones here, not all; method: immunoSEQ multiplex PCR. The sample shows tens of thousands of clones, about four fifths of them seen only once. The CDR3 runs to 13 residues. Germline CDR1 is ENHRY and CDR2 is SYGVKD. Trimming stripped 4 bases from V and 3 bases from J, with 10 bases between. Material for sequencing was blood. The chain recombines TRBV10-3 with TRBJ2-7; D gene uncertain. The sequence derives from a man between 65 and 85 years old in good health. The CDR3 sequence: CAISAPGGYEQYF. CDR3 coding DNA: TGTGCCATCAGTGCTCCGGGCGGCTACGAGCAGTACTTC.